Here is one TCR beta chain with its context. The V segment lost 3 bases and the J segment 3 bases; nucleotides outside the gene matches: 5. The CDR3 covers 16 residues. In germline, CDR1 is KGHSH, CDR2 LQKENI. This sample stems from a study of blood T cell repertoires in COVID-19. Sequencing used immunoSEQ multiplex PCR; TCRdb keeps in-frame clones, though not all of them. The data contain fewer than 250,000 clones, roughly 85% of them singletons. The receptor was isolated from a woman in her fifties or sixties with acute COVID-19. The V call is TRBV18, the J call TRBJ2-7, with 13 bases lining up with TRBD2. The sequenced sample was PBMCs or T cells enriched from blood (not recorded which). The CDR3 sequence: CASSPPGTSGVYEQYF. The CDR3 DNA reads TGTGCCAGCTCACCCCCCGGGACTAGCGGGGTCTACGAGCAGTACTTC.